The 19 T cell receptor beta chains below were found in one sample sequenced in a study of vaccination and CD4 T cells after COVID-19. Researchers used the Oncomine TCR Beta short-read assay to sequence DNA from cultured CD4+ T cells. TCRdb reanalysed the PCR reads using MiXCR and keeps one entry per CDR3 protein. The sample consists of 14,000 to 15,000 distinct CDR3 sequences, about 48% of them appearing once. The treatment is: 10-day PBMC culture with coronavirus spike peptide pools or control peptides (ViraFEST assay). These receptors' targets are unknown. The specimen sequenced was CD4+ T cells from blood, cultured in vitro. These receptors were collected from a human donor who had recovered from COVID-19.

This clonotype was seen more than once but under ten times. The rearrangement links TRBV6-2 or TRBV6-3 to TRBJ2-3; TRBD2 matches at 11 bases. Unmatched junction bases numbered 4, after V lost 8 bases and J lost 6 bases. CDR1 and CDR2 from the germline V gene are MNHEY and SVGEGT. The CDR3 is 13 residues long. CDR3 sequence: CASRSGGEDTQYF. The DNA for the CDR3 is TGTGCCAGCCGTAGCGGGGGGGAGGATACGCAGTATTTT.

CDR3 DNA: TGTGCCAGCAGGACAGCGATGAACACTGAAGCTTTCTTT. Translated: CASRTAMNTEAFF. The rearrangement links TRBV2 to TRBJ1-1; D is possibly TRBD1 (5 bases). Trimming took 6 bases from V and 0 from J, leaving 8 bases between them. The germline CDR1 and CDR2 sequences are SNHLY and FYNNEI. The CDR3 sequence is 13 residues long.

This clonotype occurred a few times. The V gene is TRBV25-1, the J gene TRBJ2-2; D is undetermined. CDR3 length equals 14 residues. Trimming took off 2 bases at V and 1 base at J, with 5 bases between the two ends. The germline V gene encodes CDR1 MGHDK and CDR2 SYGVNS. In DNA form, the CDR3 reads TGTGCCAGCAGTGAACGCAGGAACACCGGGGAGCTGTTTTTT. Translating it yields CASSERRNTGELFF.

This clonotype was observed once. The chain links TRBV28 to TRBJ2-7; 11 bases fit TRBD1. The junction had 0 bases not matched to a gene; V was cut back by 8 bases and J by 3 bases. This CDR3 has 12 residues. In germline, CDR1 is MDHEN, CDR2 SYDVKM. The CDR3 bases are TGTGCCAGCGGGACAGGGGGCTACGAGCAGTACTTC. Translating gives CASGTGGYEQYF.

In this sample, this clonotype turned up a few times. The chain couples TRBV20-1 to TRBJ1-6, with D perhaps matching TRBD1 (5 bases). The V gene's germline CDR1 is DFQATT and CDR2 SNEGSKA (reference sequence). The CDR3 covers 16 residues. Trimming stripped 0 bases from V and 8 bases from J, with 17 bases between. This CDR3 reads CSARDQGRLFYSPLHF. The CDR3 nucleotides are TGCAGTGCTAGAGATCAGGGCAGGCTGTTCTATTCACCCCTCCACTTT.

The CDR3 nucleotides are TGCGCCAGCAGCTTGATGGGCGGGACCACAGATACGCAGTATTTT. Translating it yields CASSLMGGTTDTQYF. V usage is TRBV5-1 and J usage is TRBJ2-3; weak D call: TRBD2 (6 bases). Germline V gene data show CDR1 as SGHRS and CDR2 as YFSETQ. V gave up 1 base and J gave up 2 bases, with 11 bases separating them. The CDR3 is made up of 15 amino acids. Combining the CDR3 with reference TRBV5-1 and TRBJ2-3 gives the whole variable domain KAGVTQTPRYLIKTRGQQVTLSCSPISGHRSVSWYQQTPGQGLQFLFEYFSETQRNKGNFPGRFSGRQFSNSRSEMNVSTLELGDSALYLCASSLMGGTTDTQYFGPGTRLTVL.

J is TRBJ2-7 and V is TRBV5-4; 9 nucleotides align to TRBD1. V lost 4 bases and J lost 2; bases outside the gene matches: 7. This CDR3 contains 15 residues. From germline, CDR1 is SGHNT and CDR2 YYREEE (reference sequence). The DNA for the CDR3 is TGTGCCAGCAGCCTGTCGGGGACAGGGACCTACGAGCAGTACTTC. It is translated as CASSLSGTGTYEQYF.

This clonotype was observed a few times. This chain connects TRBV20-1 to TRBJ2-3; D is perhaps TRBD1 (5 bases). The CDR3 totals 11 residues. The V gene's germline CDR1 is DFQATT and CDR2 SNEGSKA (reference sequence). The CDR3 DNA sequence: TGCAGAGCAGGGATGACAGATACGCAGTATTTT. Protein sequence: CRAGMTDTQYF.

This clonotype was detected once. J is TRBJ1-5 and V is TRBV20-1, with D unresolved. This CDR3 is built from 13 residues. The ends were cut back, 5 bases at V and 1 base at J, with 9 bases in the middle. Germline CDR1 is DFQATT and CDR2 is SNEGSKA (reference sequence). Here the CDR3 reads CSAYPGSNQPQHF. CDR3 nucleotide sequence: TGCAGTGCTTACCCCGGAAGCAATCAGCCCCAGCATTTT.

The gene calls are TRBV5-1 and TRBJ1-6; the D gene is possibly TRBD1 (6 bases). This CDR3 spans 14 amino acids. Per the germline V gene, CDR1 is SGHRS and CDR2 is YFSETQ. Trimming pared 2 bases from V and 10 bases from J, leaving 13 bases between. The CDR3 region is CASSFREGDSPLHF. CDR3 nucleotide sequence: TGCGCCAGCAGCTTCCGAGAGGGGGACTCACCCCTCCACTTT.

This clonotype was seen only once. The chain carries TRBV7-9 and TRBJ2-3, with TRBD2 matching over 15 bases. This CDR3 contains 18 residues. J lost 2 bases, V lost 5 bases, and 8 bases had no gene match. The germline V gene has CDR1 SEHNR and CDR2 FQNEAQ (reference sequence). The CDR3 sequence: CASSAYWTSGGATDTQYF. The CDR3 DNA is TGTGCCAGCAGCGCCTATTGGACTAGCGGGGGGGCCACAGATACGCAGTATTTT.

This clonotype was counted a few times. V gene TRBV15 combines with J gene TRBJ2-5; perhaps TRBD2 as D (7 bases). V lost 0 bases and J 4 bases, leaving 15 bases between the germline ends. CDR1 and CDR2 from the germline V gene are LNHNV and YYDKDF (reference sequence). This CDR3 region has 16 residues. In DNA, the CDR3 is TGTGCCACCAGCAGAGACCCCACAGGGAGGGGAGAGACCCAGTACTTC. Translated: CATSRDPTGRGETQYF.

The J gene is TRBJ2-5, the V gene TRBV7-2, with 7 bases that match TRBD1. The CDR3 sequence is 14 residues long. Germline V gene data show CDR1 as SGHTA and CDR2 as FQGNSA. J gave up 5 bases and V 6 bases, and 9 bases lay outside the gene matches. CDR3 sequence: CASSRARGLETQYF. CDR3 DNA: TGTGCCAGCAGTCGTGCGAGGGGGCTGGAGACCCAGTACTTC.

The chain has TRBV27 and TRBJ2-5, with 11 bases lining up with TRBD1. CDR1 and CDR2 (germline): MNHEY, SMNVEV (reference sequence). The V segment lost 6 bases and the J segment 3 bases; nucleotides outside the gene matches: 9. The CDR3 covers 16 residues. The CDR3 DNA sequence: TGTGCCAGCAGCCTCAATACGGGACAGGGGGAAGAGACCCAGTACTTC. This encodes CASSLNTGQGEETQYF.

CDR3 in amino acids: CASSFGGETEAFF. As DNA, the CDR3 is TGCGCCAGCAGCTTCGGGGGAGAGACTGAAGCTTTCTTT. This chain links TRBV5-1 with TRBJ1-1; TRBD1 might be the D (5 bases). The V end was cut by 2 bases, the J end by 5 bases, with 10 bases between. The CDR3 spans 13 residues. Per the germline V gene, CDR1 is SGHRS and CDR2 is YFSETQ.

The chain is built from TRBV20-1 and TRBJ1-5; 11 nucleotides line up with TRBD1. The CDR3 runs to 13 residues. The V and J ends lost 6 bases and 4 bases, in that order; junction bases with no gene match: 2. The germline V gene encodes CDR1 DFQATT and CDR2 SNEGSKA (reference sequence). The CDR3: CSARDRGNQPQHF. The CDR3 DNA is TGCAGTGCACGGGACAGGGGGAATCAGCCCCAGCATTTT.

This clonotype was picked up a small number of times. The rearrangement joins TRBV20-1 to TRBJ1-5; no definite D call. This CDR3 comprises 14 residues. The ends were cut back, 7 bases at V and 0 bases at J, with 13 bases in the middle. The germline V gene encodes CDR1 DFQATT and CDR2 SNEGSKA (reference sequence). The CDR3 region has the DNA TGCAGTGTGGAGGGAACTTATAGCAATCAGCCCCAGCATTTT. Translation: CSVEGTYSNQPQHF.

The genes are TRBV24-1 and TRBJ2-1; D remains unclear. The V gene lost 3 bases and the J gene lost 3 bases, with 11 bases spanning the gap. There are 15 residues in the CDR3. Germline V gene sequence: CDR1 KGHDR, CDR2 SFDVKD. The CDR3 reads CATSDPTGVYNEQFF. The CDR3 DNA is TGTGCCACCAGTGATCCCACTGGAGTCTACAATGAGCAGTTCTTC.

The rearrangement joins TRBV7-9 to TRBJ2-6; 7 bases match TRBD1. The germline gives CDR1 SEHNR, CDR2 FQNEAQ (reference sequence). Trimming at V came to 1 base and at J to 4 bases, leaving 7 bases not matched to a gene. The CDR3 spans 17 residues. The CDR3 protein is CASSLDRTGAGANVLTF. Here the CDR3 DNA reads TGTGCCAGCAGCTTAGACCGGACAGGAGCCGGGGCCAACGTCCTGACTTTC.